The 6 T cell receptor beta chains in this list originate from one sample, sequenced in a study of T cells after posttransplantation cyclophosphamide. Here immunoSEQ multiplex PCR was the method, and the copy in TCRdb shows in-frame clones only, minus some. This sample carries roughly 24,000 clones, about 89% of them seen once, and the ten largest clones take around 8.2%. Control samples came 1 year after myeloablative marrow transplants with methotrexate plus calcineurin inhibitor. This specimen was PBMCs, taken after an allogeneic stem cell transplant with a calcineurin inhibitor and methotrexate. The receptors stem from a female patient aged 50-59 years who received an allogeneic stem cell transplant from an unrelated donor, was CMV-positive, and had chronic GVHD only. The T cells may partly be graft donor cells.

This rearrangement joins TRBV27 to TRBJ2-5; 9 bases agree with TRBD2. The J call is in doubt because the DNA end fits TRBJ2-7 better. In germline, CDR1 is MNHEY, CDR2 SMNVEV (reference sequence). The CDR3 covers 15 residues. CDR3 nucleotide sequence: TGTGCCAGCAGTTTCAAAGCGGGAGGCTCCTACGAGCAGTACTTC. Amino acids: CASSFKAGGSYEQYF.

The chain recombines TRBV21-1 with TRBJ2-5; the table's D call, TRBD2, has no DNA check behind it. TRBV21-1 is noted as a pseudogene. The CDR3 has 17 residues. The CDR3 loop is CASSKGGTGGPQETQYF. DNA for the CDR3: TGTGCCAGCAGCAAAGGAGGAACGGGAGGGCCTCAAGAGACCCAGTACTTC.

The CDR3 sequence: CASRQGPNEKLFF. CDR3 bases: TGTGCCAGCAGGCAGGGGCCTAATGAAAAACTGTTTTTT. V and J are TRBV28 and TRBJ1-4; tentative D call: TRBD1 (6 bases). Germline CDR1 reads MDHEN; CDR2 reads SYDVKM. The CDR3 loop spans 13 amino acids. V dropped 6 bases and J dropped 3 bases, with 8 bases sitting between them.

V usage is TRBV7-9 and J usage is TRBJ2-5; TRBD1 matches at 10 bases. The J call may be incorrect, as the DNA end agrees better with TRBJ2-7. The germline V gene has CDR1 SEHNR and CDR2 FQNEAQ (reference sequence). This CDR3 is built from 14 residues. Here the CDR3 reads CASSLGQGLYEQYF. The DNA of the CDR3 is TGTGCCAGCAGCCTGGGACAGGGGTTATACGAGCAGTACTTC.

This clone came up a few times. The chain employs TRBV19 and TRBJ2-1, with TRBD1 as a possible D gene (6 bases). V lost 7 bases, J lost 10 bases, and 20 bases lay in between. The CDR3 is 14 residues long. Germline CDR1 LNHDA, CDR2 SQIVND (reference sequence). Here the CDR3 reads CASNRVIFTGEQFF. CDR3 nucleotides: TGTGCCAGTAACCGGGTCATCTTCACAGGGGAGCAGTTCTTC.

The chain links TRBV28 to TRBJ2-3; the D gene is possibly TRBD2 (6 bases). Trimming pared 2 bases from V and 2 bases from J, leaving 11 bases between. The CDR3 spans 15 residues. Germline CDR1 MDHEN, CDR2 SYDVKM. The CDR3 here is CASSLPGGITDTQYF. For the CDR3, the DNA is TGTGCCAGCAGTTTACCCGGCGGGATCACAGATACGCAGTATTTT.